This is a list of T cell receptor beta chains from one sample in a study of T cell responses to AZD1222 COVID-19 vaccine. Repertoires were generated with immunoSEQ multiplex PCR, while TCRdb's copy carries only in-frame clones and drops some. This table has about 180,000 clones, 90% appearing once. The specimen comprised peripheral blood, sampled on day 0 of AZD1222 vaccination. These receptors all come from an adult in good health. Each CDR3 is given with its conserved first and last residue. The order of the fields is clone size, V gene, D gene, J gene, CDR3 protein, CDR3 DNA. A D gene is named only where the DNA matches it firmly. Clone size is shown for a subset of rows, as once, few, many or a class of expanded clone.

-,TRBV28,-,TRBJ1-5,CASSPASQPQHF,TGTGCCAGCAGCCCGGCTAGTCAGCCCCAGCATTTT
-,TRBV18,-,TRBJ1-2,CASSPEEGEIYGYTF,TGTGCCAGCTCACCAGAGGAAGGGGAGATCTATGGCTACACCTTC
-,TRBV19,TRBD1,TRBJ1-4,CASSINRDRATTNEKLFF,TGTGCCAGTAGTATAAACCGGGACAGGGCTACAACTAATGAAAAACTGTTTTTT
-,TRBV7-9,-,TRBJ2-3,CASTELSGSSTDTQYF,TGTGCCAGCACCGAATTATCTGGATCTAGCACAGATACGCAGTATTTT
once,TRBV4-2,TRBD1,TRBJ2-7,CASSQNPGQGVYEQYF,TGTGCCAGCAGCCAGAACCCGGGACAGGGTGTCTACGAGCAGTACTTC
-,TRBV6-5,-,TRBJ2-7,CASRDQGGEQYF,TGTGCCAGCAGGGACCAGGGAGGCGAGCAGTACTTC
-,TRBV6-2/TRBV6-3,-,TRBJ1-4,CASTPGIWEKLFF,TGTGCCAGCACCCCCGGTATTTGGGAAAAACTGTTTTTT
few,TRBV9,TRBD1,TRBJ2-1,CASSVGGQGVSEQFF,TGTGCCAGCAGCGTAGGGGGACAGGGGGTCAGTGAGCAGTTCTTC
-,TRBV11-2,-,TRBJ2-3,CASSLVAGSRTDTQYF,TGTGCCAGCAGCTTAGTAGCAGGATCACGTACAGATACGCAGTATTTT
-,TRBV29-1,-,TRBJ1-2,CSVGEGRDGYTF,TGCAGCGTTGGAGAAGGGCGGGATGGCTACACCTTC
-,TRBV9,TRBD1,TRBJ2-3,CASSVGTGVITDTQYF,TGTGCCAGCAGCGTCGGGACAGGGGTGATCACAGATACGCAGTATTTT
once,TRBV7-3,-,TRBJ1-3,CASSLGLLSSGNTIYF,TGTGCCAGCAGCCTCGGACTTCTAAGCTCTGGAAACACCATATATTTT
-,TRBV5-1,TRBD2,TRBJ2-3,CASSLALAGVKGDTQYF,TGCGCCAGCAGCTTGGCCCTAGCGGGGGTAAAGGGAGATACGCAGTATTTT
-,TRBV18,-,TRBJ1-1,CASSLTITGNTEAFF,TGTGCCAGCTCTCTTACCATAACGGGAAACACTGAAGCTTTCTTT
-,TRBV4-2,TRBD2,TRBJ2-3,CASSPLAGGGTDTQYF,TGTGCCAGCAGCCCCTTAGCGGGGGGCGGCACAGATACGCAGTATTTT
-,TRBV6-5,-,TRBJ1-6,CASSYSKREDSPLHF,TGTGCCAGCAGTTACTCGAAGAGGGAGGATTCACCCCTCCACTTT
-,TRBV7-2,-,TRBJ1-4,CASSLAGGGNEKLFF,TGTGCCAGCAGCTTAGCGGGGGGAGGAAATGAAAAACTGTTTTTT
-,TRBV6-1,TRBD2,TRBJ2-1,CASSEEAGLDYNEQFF,TGTGCCAGCAGTGAAGAGGCGGGACTAGACTACAATGAGCAGTTCTTC
-,TRBV27,-,TRBJ1-5,CASSLSISGNQPQHF,TGTGCCAGCAGTTTATCAATCAGCGGCAATCAGCCCCAGCATTTT
-,TRBV5-6,-,TRBJ2-7,CASSLGVYEQYF,TGTGCCAGCAGCTTAGGTGTCTACGAGCAGTACTTC
-,TRBV4-1,-,TRBJ2-2,CASSQGSRGFTGELFF,TGCGCCAGCAGCCAAGGCTCGCGGGGTTTCACCGGGGAGCTGTTTTTT
-,TRBV24-1,TRBD1,TRBJ2-7,CATSEWTGRAYEQYF,TGTGCCACCAGTGAGTGGACAGGTAGGGCCTACGAGCAGTACTTC
once,TRBV29-1,-,TRBJ1-3,CSVVDRFGSGNTIYF,TGCAGCGTTGTCGACAGGTTTGGTTCTGGAAACACCATATATTTT
-,TRBV27,-,TRBJ1-3,CASSSDRYGNTIYF,TGTGCCAGCAGTTCGGACCGCTACGGAAACACCATATATTTT
-,TRBV28,TRBD1,TRBJ1-5,CASSFEGAQPQHF,TGTGCCAGCAGTTTTGAGGGGGCCCAGCCCCAGCATTTT
-,TRBV29-1,TRBD1,TRBJ1-1,CSVETGGAAFF,TGCAGCGTGGAAACAGGGGGTGCAGCTTTCTTT
-,TRBV2,-,TRBJ1-4,CASSEARTTGKKLFF,TGTGCCAGCAGTGAAGCTCGGACCACGGGAAAAAAACTGTTTTTT
-,TRBV7-2,TRBD1,TRBJ1-6,CASSRGQGVSPLHF,TGTGCCAGCAGCAGAGGACAGGGTGTCTCACCCCTCCACTTT
-,TRBV6-5,TRBD1,TRBJ1-4,CASSIGQGAREKLFF,TGTGCCAGCAGTATTGGACAGGGGGCGAGAGAAAAACTGTTTTTT
-,TRBV28,TRBD1,TRBJ2-7,CASSTRDRSSYEQYF,TGTGCCAGCAGTACACGGGACAGGTCCTCCTACGAGCAGTACTTC
-,TRBV7-9,TRBD2,TRBJ2-3,CASSRGGAGTDTQYF,TGTGCCAGCAGCCGCGGGGGGGCAGGCACAGATACGCAGTATTTT
-,TRBV6-2/TRBV6-3,TRBD2,TRBJ2-1,CASSYPGASGNQIWDEQFF,TGTGCCAGCAGTTACCCCGGTGCTAGCGGGAATCAAATCTGGGATGAGCAGTTCTTC
once,TRBV18,-,TRBJ2-7,CASSSRTVSYEQYF,TGTGCCAGCTCATCACGGACAGTTTCCTACGAGCAGTACTTC
once,TRBV19,-,TRBJ2-1,CASSSVPLINEQFF,TGTGCCAGTAGTTCCGTACCCCTAATCAATGAGCAGTTCTTC
-,TRBV6-5,-,TRBJ1-1,CASTNRGGATEAFF,TGTGCCAGCACCAACCGGGGGGGGGCCACTGAAGCTTTCTTT
once,TRBV29-1,-,TRBJ1-1,CSVRSDTNTEAFF,TGCAGCGTCCGCTCGGACACGAACACTGAAGCTTTCTTT
-,TRBV29-1,-,TRBJ1-3,CSVETNAGNTIYF,TGCAGCGTTGAGACAAACGCTGGAAACACCATATATTTT
-,TRBV12-3/TRBV12-4,-,TRBJ1-1,CASSFTSAIEAFF,TGTGCCAGCAGTTTCACCAGTGCCATCGAAGCTTTCTTT
-,TRBV7-3,TRBD1,TRBJ1-1,CASSFTGTANTEAFF,TGTGCCAGCAGCTTCACCGGGACAGCCAACACTGAAGCTTTCTTT
once,TRBV4-3,-,TRBJ1-5,CASSQVRTLITNQPQHF,TGCGCCAGCAGCCAAGTAAGGACCCTCATTACCAATCAGCCCCAGCATTTT
-,TRBV3-1/TRBV3-2,-,TRBJ1-4,CASSQGDEGWEKLFF,TGTGCCAGCAGCCAAGGTGACGAGGGGTGGGAAAAACTGTTTTTT
-,TRBV6-1,TRBD2,TRBJ2-3,CASSEGSLRGVGDTQYF,TGTGCCAGCAGTGAGGGCTCCCTCCGGGGGGTAGGGGATACGCAGTATTTT
-,TRBV4-1,-,TRBJ1-1,CASSRKGNTEAFF,TGCGCCAGCAGCAGAAAGGGGAACACTGAAGCTTTCTTT
-,TRBV7-9,-,TRBJ1-2,CASSHPRAAGNYGYTF,TGTGCCAGCAGCCATCCTCGAGCCGCGGGGAACTATGGCTACACCTTC
-,TRBV6-6,-,TRBJ1-2,CASSTQGLANYGYTF,TGTGCCAGCAGTACGCAGGGGTTAGCTAACTATGGCTACACCTTC
-,TRBV5-3,-,TRBJ2-5,CARSLWAQGPSGETQYF,TGTGCCAGAAGCTTGTGGGCTCAGGGCCCGTCGGGAGAGACCCAGTACTTC
-,TRBV5-6,-,TRBJ2-1,CASSFSVGDEQFF,TGTGCCAGCAGCTTCTCCGTCGGGGATGAGCAGTTCTTC
-,TRBV5-1,-,TRBJ1-6,CASSWLRYEGNSPLHF,TGCGCCAGCAGCTGGCTGCGTTATGAGGGCAATTCACCCCTCCACTTT
-,TRBV28,-,TRBJ2-7,CASSSPDRNYEQYF,TGTGCCAGCAGTTCCCCGGACCGGAACTACGAGCAGTACTTC
-,TRBV5-5,-,TRBJ2-5,CASSSFGRGMGGTQYF,TGTGCCAGCAGTTCTTTCGGCCGGGGAATGGGGGGGACCCAGTACTTC
-,TRBV10-3,-,TRBJ1-2,CAISGREDYGYTF,TGTGCCATCAGTGGGCGGGAGGACTATGGCTACACCTTC
-,TRBV12-3/TRBV12-4,-,TRBJ2-7,CASSSQTRRQYF,TGTGCCAGCAGTTCACAGACGAGGAGGCAGTACTTC
once,TRBV2,-,TRBJ1-5,CASSGTPYSNQPQHF,TGTGCCAGCAGTGGGACACCTTATAGCAATCAGCCCCAGCATTTT
-,TRBV11-2,-,TRBJ2-7,CASSAPGDSYEQYF,TGTGCCAGCAGCGCCCCAGGGGACTCCTACGAGCAGTACTTC